The subject of this entry is one TCR beta chain. This entry belongs to a study of OX40 agonist ivuxolimab in advanced cancers. Study overall: An agonistic human IgG2 monoclonal antibody against OX40 (CD134) was given. People who had prior anti-PD-1, anti-PD-L1 or anti-CTLA-4 therapy could take part, and roughly 44% had some.

Trimming removed 0 bases from V and 6 bases from J, with 10 bases in between. Germline CDR1 reads SGHRS; CDR2 reads YFSETQ. The CDR3 sequence is 13 residues long. Generated by immunoSEQ multiplex PCR, the TCRdb table keeps only in-frame clones and is missing some. The sample has more than 55,000 clones, 80% to 95% seen once. Individuals having autoimmune disease history or systemic immunosuppression were not enrolled. The V and J genes are TRBV5-1 and TRBJ2-7; D gene unclear. Sequenced here: CD4+ or CD8+ T cells sorted from blood, sampled in a trial of the OX40 agonist ivuxolimab. The source is an adult with an advanced solid tumor such as melanoma, head and neck, liver or kidney cancer. The CDR3 reads CASSLVGTGEQYF. The CDR3 DNA sequence: TGCGCCAGCAGCTTGGTCGGCACCGGCGAGCAGTACTTC. The entire variable domain, with the rest obtained from reference TRBV5-1 and TRBJ2-7, is as follows: KAGVTQTPRYLIKTRGQQVTLSCSPISGHRSVSWYQQTPGQGLQFLFEYFSETQRNKGNFPGRFSGRQFSNSRSEMNVSTLELGDSALYLCASSLVGTGEQYFGPGTRLTVT.